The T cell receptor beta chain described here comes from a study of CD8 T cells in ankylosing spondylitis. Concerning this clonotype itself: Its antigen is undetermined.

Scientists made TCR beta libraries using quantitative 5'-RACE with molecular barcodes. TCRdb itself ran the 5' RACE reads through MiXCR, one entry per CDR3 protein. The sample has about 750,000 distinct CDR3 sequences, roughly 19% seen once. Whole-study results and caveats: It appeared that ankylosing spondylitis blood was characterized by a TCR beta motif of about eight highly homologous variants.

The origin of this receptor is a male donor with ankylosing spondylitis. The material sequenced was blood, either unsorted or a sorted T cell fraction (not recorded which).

CDR3 DNA sequence: TGCAGTGCTAGTTGGGAAGGCGGGTACGAGCAGTACTTC. Translation: CSASWEGGYEQYF. This chain connects TRBV20-1 to TRBJ2-7; D is perhaps TRBD2 (5 bases). This CDR3 region has 13 residues. Trimming shortened V by 3 bases and J by 4 bases, and 13 bases separated the two germline ends. Germline V gene data show CDR1 as DFQATT and CDR2 as SNEGSKA (reference sequence).